Described below is a single T cell receptor (beta chain) sequence and its context. This entry belongs to a study of blood T cell repertoires in COVID-19. For the study at large: Specimens from acute and convalescent COVID-19 originated in the United States, Italy and Spain. The analysed material was cDNA or gDNA that came from T cells, B-cell-depleted T cells, or PBMCs.

In the original analysis: Reference gene primers were amplified, and this amplification served to estimate nucleated cell counts. Method: immunoSEQ multiplex PCR; TCRdb's copy keeps in-frame clones and lacks some. The V and J calls and clone size are taken from that table; D and trimming were inferred from the DNA. The sample consists of almost 200,000 clones, 70% to 80% of them appearing once. Between the trimmed V and J ends, which lost 2 bases and 1 base, there was a span of 17 bases. CDR3 length: 17 residues. Germline CDR1 reads MNHEY; CDR2 reads SMNVEV (reference sequence). Enrollment of patients from Seattle took place during active infection, with longitudinal follow-up.

The TCR was taken from a middle-aged woman with COVID-19, enrolled during active disease. Specimen: peripheral blood. V usage is TRBV27 and J usage is TRBJ1-2; D unresolved. CDR3 DNA: TGTGCCAGCAGTTTAACCCACGCCGCGGCAGTTAACTATGGCTACACCTTC. This gives the protein CASSLTHAAAVNYGYTF.